This TCR beta chain was documented in a study of blood T cells in healthy people across ages. Overall study: Template switching retrieved approximately one barcoded beta molecule for each two T cells. Study-wide findings and caveats: It was not possible, with unsorted PBMCs, to conclusively compare naive and antigen-experienced cells.

A sample-barcoded 5' primer and a J-beta primer mix were used in a second PCR of roughly 7 to 12 cycles. TCRdb fed the 5' RACE reads into MiXCR, producing one record per CDR3 protein. The sample has roughly 800,000 distinct CDR3 sequences; more than 45% are singletons. Trimming removed 6 bases from V and 2 bases from J; junction bases left unmatched: 4. The CDR3 sequence is 15 residues long. Germline loops: CDR1 MNHEY, CDR2 SVGEGT. There are a few counts of this clonotype. Its antigen is as yet unknown. Isolation per sample recovered at least 7 million PBMCs. Per sample, no less than 5.5 micrograms of total RNA were extracted.

This chain connects TRBV6-2 or TRBV6-3 to TRBJ2-7; 13 bases agree with TRBD2. The sample consisted of blood. The clonotype was recovered from a man aged 25-45 years in good health. Here the CDR3 reads CASSWTSGSPYEQYF. CDR3 sequence (DNA): TGTGCCAGCAGCTGGACTAGCGGGAGCCCCTACGAGCAGTACTTC.